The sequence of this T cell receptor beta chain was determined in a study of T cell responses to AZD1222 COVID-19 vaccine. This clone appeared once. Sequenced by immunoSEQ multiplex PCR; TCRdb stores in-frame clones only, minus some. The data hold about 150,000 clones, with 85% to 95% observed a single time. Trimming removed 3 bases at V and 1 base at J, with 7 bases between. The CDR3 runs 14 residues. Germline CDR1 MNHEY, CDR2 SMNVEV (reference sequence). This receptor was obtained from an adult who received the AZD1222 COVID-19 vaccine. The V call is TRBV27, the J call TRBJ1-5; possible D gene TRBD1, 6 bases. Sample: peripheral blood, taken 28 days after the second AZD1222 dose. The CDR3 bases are TGTGCCAGCAGTTTTCAGGGGAGCAATCAGCCCCAGCATTTT. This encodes CASSFQGSNQPQHF.